This T cell receptor (beta chain) was recorded in a study of blood T cell repertoires in COVID-19. On the study more broadly: COVID-19 samples from acute and convalescent phases originated in the United States, Italy and Spain. Sample material is recorded as cDNA or gDNA derived from T cells, B-cell-depleted T cells, or PBMCs.

Only in-frame clones appear in the TCRdb table, and some are missing; sequencing was by immunoSEQ multiplex PCR. This sample has 60,000 to 80,000 clones, with about 87% found just once. The CDR3 sequence is 15 residues long. In germline, CDR1 is SGHTA, CDR2 FQGTGA. Trimming took 6 bases from V and 7 from J; bases not matched to a gene: 10. The receptor was isolated from a woman in her 70s with acute or convalescent COVID-19. The chain employs TRBV7-3 and TRBJ2-2, with 8 bases that match TRBD1. The sample was peripheral blood. In DNA, the CDR3 is TGTGCCAGCAGTCCTACAGGGGGTCTAGACGGGGAGCTGTTTTTT. As protein: CASSPTGGLDGELFF.